Each of the 10 T cell receptor beta chains below was sequenced from the same sample in a study of regulatory T cells in long-lasting Graves disease. Building of the TCR beta libraries involved iRepertoire HTBI primers and Arm-PCR of CDR3 regions. A single record per CDR3 protein comes from TCRdb applying MiXCR to the multiplex PCR reads. The table shows nearly 350,000 distinct CDR3 sequences, with about 18% occurring only once. Time point denoted: persistent/refractory GD, antithyroid drugs over 5 years with positive TRAb. With RNA extracted from PBMCs as input, the TCR library was made. The material was peripheral blood mononuclear cells (PBMCs), obtained when the disease was refractory, from a patient treated with antithyroid drugs. These receptors were collected from a female donor with Graves disease.

This clonotype came up many times. V is TRBV12-3 or TRBV12-4 and J is TRBJ1-4, with unresolved D. The ends were cut back, 6 bases at V and 8 bases at J, with 19 bases in the middle. The CDR3 has 15 amino acids. In DNA, the CDR3 is TGTGCCAGCAGCACCGCCCTGGAAGGAGGAGAAAAACTGTTTTTT. It yields the protein CASSTALEGGEKLFF.

This rearrangement joins TRBV18 to TRBJ1-1; a possible D gene is TRBD1 (5 bases). V was cut by 0 bases and J by 0 bases, with 14 bases left in between. Germline CDR1 KGHSH, CDR2 LQKENI. The CDR3 sequence is 17 residues long. In DNA form, the CDR3 reads TGTGCCAGCTCACCACCGTCGGGGCCGTGGGTGAACACTGAAGCTTTCTTT. Protein: CASSPPSGPWVNTEAFF.

Ten or more counts support this clonotype. This chain links TRBV2 with TRBJ1-2; D perhaps matches TRBD1 (5 bases). V lost 7 bases to trimming and J lost 1 base, with 10 bases between them. From germline, CDR1 is SNHLY and CDR2 FYNNEI. The CDR3 has 13 amino acids. This chain's CDR3 is CASNEQGNYGYTF. The CDR3 nucleotides read TGTGCCAGCAACGAGCAGGGTAACTATGGCTACACCTTC.

This clonotype has a count of ten or more. The genes are TRBV10-3 and TRBJ1-2, with D perhaps TRBD1 (6 bases). The CDR3 contains 14 residues. Trimming left V 6 bases short and J 8 bases short, with 19 bases between. Germline V gene data show CDR1 as ENHRY and CDR2 as SYGVKD. The CDR3 nucleotides are TGTGCCATCAGCCCCGGTGGTGGGGGCTTCGGCTACACCTTC. Its translation is CAISPGGGGFGYTF.

This clonotype was observed many times. V usage is TRBV11-2 and J usage is TRBJ1-6, with D tentatively TRBD1 (6 bases). This CDR3 contains 16 residues. V was shortened by 2 bases and J by 5 bases, with 13 bases between the two germline ends. The germline CDR1 and CDR2 sequences are SGHAT and FQNNGV. The CDR3 DNA sequence: TGTGCCAGCAGCTTATCCCCCAGGGGAAATAATTCACCCCTCCACTTT. It yields the protein CASSLSPRGNNSPLHF.

This clonotype showed up many times. The V gene is TRBV12-3 or TRBV12-4, the J gene TRBJ1-1; a possible D gene is TRBD1 (6 bases). Trimming removed 3 bases at V and 1 base at J, with 9 bases between. This CDR3 spans 14 amino acids. CDR3 amino acids: CASSFAGANTEAFF. DNA for the CDR3: TGTGCCAGCAGTTTTGCAGGGGCGAACACTGAAGCTTTCTTT.

This clonotype occurred many times. The gene calls are TRBV11-3 and TRBJ1-1; D may be TRBD1 (5 bases). The length of the CDR3 is 15 residues. The V gene lost 1 base and the J gene lost 1 base, with 10 bases spanning the gap. CDR1 is SGHNT, CDR2 YENEEA, per germline. Here the CDR3 reads CASSLAPTGNTEAFF. DNA of the CDR3: TGTGCCAGCAGCTTAGCCCCTACAGGGAACACTGAAGCTTTCTTT.

This clonotype showed up just once. This chain connects TRBV4-3 to TRBJ1-2, with a tentative D call TRBD1 (5 bases). V shed 0 bases and J shed 5 bases, with 16 bases lying between them. Looked up from germline, CDR1 is LGHNA and CDR2 is YSLEER. CDR3 length: 16 amino acids. The CDR3 region has the DNA TGCGCCAGCAGCCAAGATCTGTTGAGCAGGGCATATGGCTACACCTTC. This encodes CASSQDLLSRAYGYTF.

This clonotype came up a few times. J is TRBJ2-7 and V is TRBV20-1, with D possibly being TRBD2 (6 bases). CDR1 and CDR2 from the germline V gene are DFQATT and SNEGSKA (reference sequence). The CDR3 length is 16 residues. V gave up 0 bases and J gave up 0 bases, with 15 bases separating them. The DNA of the CDR3 is TGCAGTGCTAGAGATTTCGGGCGGGGATTCTCCTACGAGCAGTACTTC. This codes for CSARDFGRGFSYEQYF.

This clonotype was picked up many times. The V gene is TRBV27, the J gene TRBJ1-5, with a possible D match to TRBD1 (6 bases). V lost 5 bases and J 7 bases, leaving 15 bases between the germline ends. Germline V lookup: CDR1 MNHEY, CDR2 SMNVEV (reference sequence). This CDR3 has 14 residues. The CDR3 DNA reads as TGTGCCAGCAGTCAACAGGGCCCCGGGCAGCCCCAGCATTTT. Translated: CASSQQGPGQPQHF.